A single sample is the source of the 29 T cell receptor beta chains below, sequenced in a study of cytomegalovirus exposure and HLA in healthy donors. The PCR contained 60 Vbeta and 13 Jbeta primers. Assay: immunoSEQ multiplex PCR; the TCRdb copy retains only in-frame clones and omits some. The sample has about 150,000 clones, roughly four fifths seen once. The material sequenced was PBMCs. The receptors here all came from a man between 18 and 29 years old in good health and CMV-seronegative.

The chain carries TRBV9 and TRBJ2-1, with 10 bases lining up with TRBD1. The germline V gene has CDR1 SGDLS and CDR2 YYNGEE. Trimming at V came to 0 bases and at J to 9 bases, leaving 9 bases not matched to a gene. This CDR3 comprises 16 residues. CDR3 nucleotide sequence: TGTGCCAGCAGCGTAGTGGGGACAGGGGAGTCCGGTGAGCAGTTCTTC. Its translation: CASSVVGTGESGEQFF.

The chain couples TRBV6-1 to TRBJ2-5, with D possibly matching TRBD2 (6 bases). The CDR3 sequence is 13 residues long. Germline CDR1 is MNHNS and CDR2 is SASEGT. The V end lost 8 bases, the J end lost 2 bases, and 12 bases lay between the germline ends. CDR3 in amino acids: CASGRELQETQYF. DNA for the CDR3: TGTGCCAGCGGTCGGGAGCTACAAGAGACCCAGTACTTC.

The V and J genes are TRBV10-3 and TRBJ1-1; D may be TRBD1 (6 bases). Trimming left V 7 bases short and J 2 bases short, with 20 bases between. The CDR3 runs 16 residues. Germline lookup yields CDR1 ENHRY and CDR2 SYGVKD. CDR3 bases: TGTGCCATCACCGACAGGCCCTTAATAGTAAACACTGAAGCTTTCTTT. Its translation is CAITDRPLIVNTEAFF.

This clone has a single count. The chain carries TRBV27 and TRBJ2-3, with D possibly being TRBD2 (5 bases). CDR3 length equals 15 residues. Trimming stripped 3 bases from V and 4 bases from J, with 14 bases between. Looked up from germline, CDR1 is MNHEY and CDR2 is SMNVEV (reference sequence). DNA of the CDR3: TGTGCCAGCAGTTTGTATGGGAGTGTCCCAGATACGCAGTATTTT. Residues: CASSLYGSVPDTQYF.

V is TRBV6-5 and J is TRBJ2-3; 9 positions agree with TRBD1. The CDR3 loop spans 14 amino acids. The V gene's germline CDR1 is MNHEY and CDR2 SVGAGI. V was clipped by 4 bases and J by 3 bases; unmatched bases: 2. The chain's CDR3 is CASSWGQGTDTQYF. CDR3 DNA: TGTGCCAGCAGTTGGGGACAGGGTACAGATACGCAGTATTTT.

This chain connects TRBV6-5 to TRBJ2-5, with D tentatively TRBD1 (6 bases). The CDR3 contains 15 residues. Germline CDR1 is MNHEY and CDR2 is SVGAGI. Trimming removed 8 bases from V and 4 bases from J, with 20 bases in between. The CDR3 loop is CASSPRRPGAETQYF. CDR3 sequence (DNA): TGTGCCAGCTCCCCGAGGCGGCCAGGGGCAGAGACCCAGTACTTC.

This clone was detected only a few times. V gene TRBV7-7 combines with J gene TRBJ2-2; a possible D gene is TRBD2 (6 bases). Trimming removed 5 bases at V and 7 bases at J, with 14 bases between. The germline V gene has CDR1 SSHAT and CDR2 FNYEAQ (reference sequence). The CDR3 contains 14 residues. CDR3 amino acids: CASSAREQGGELFF. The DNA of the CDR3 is TGTGCCAGCAGCGCCCGGGAGCAAGGCGGGGAGCTGTTTTTT. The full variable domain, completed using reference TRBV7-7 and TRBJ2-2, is GAGVSQSPRYKVTKRGQDVTLRCDPISSHATLYWYQQALGQGPEFLTYFNYEAQPDKSGLPSDRFSAERPEGSISTLTIQRTEQRDSAMYRCASSAREQGGELFFGEGSRLTVL.

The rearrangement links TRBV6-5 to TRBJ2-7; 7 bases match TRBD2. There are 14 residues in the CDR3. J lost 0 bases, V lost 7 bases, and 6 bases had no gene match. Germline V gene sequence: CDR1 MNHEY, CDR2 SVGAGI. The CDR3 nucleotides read TGTGCCAGCACCGGCGGGAGAATCTCCTACGAGCAGTACTTC. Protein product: CASTGGRISYEQYF.

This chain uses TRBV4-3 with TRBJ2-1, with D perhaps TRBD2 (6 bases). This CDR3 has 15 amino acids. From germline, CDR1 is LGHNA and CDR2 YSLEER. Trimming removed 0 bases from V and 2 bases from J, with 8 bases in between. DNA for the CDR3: TGCGCCAGCAGCCAAGAGGGGGGAACCTACAATGAGCAGTTCTTC. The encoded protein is CASSQEGGTYNEQFF.

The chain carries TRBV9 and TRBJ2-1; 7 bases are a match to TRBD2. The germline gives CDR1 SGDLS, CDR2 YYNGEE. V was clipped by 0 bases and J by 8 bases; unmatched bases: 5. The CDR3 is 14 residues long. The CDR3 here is CASSVVQRDDEQFF. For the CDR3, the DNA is TGTGCCAGCAGCGTAGTGCAGCGGGACGATGAGCAGTTCTTC.

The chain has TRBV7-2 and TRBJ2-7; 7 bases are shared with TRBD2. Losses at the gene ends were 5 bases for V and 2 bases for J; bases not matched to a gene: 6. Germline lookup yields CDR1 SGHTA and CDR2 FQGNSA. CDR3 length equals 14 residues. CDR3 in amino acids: CASSPLAETYEQYF. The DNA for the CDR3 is TGTGCCAGCAGCCCCCTAGCGGAAACCTACGAGCAGTACTTC.

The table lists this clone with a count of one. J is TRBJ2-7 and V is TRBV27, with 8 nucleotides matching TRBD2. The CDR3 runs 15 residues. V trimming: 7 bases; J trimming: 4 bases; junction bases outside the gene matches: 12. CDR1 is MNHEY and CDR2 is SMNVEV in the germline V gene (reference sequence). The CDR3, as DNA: TGTGCCAGCACTTTCCAAGGGGCTAGCGGGTACGAGCAGTACTTC. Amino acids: CASTFQGASGYEQYF.

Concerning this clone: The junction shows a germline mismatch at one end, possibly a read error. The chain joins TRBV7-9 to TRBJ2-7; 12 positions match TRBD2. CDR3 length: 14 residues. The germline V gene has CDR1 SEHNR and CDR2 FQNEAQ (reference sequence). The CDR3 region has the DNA TGTTCCAGCAGCCCTAGCGGGAGGGCCTACGAGCAGTACTTC. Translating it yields CSSSPSGRAYEQYF.

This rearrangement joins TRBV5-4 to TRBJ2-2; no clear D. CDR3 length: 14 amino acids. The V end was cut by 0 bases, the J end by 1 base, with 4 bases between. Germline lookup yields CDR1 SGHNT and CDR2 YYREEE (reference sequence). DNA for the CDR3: TGTGCCAGCAGCTTGGGCGTGAACACCGGGGAGCTGTTTTTT. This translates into CASSLGVNTGELFF.

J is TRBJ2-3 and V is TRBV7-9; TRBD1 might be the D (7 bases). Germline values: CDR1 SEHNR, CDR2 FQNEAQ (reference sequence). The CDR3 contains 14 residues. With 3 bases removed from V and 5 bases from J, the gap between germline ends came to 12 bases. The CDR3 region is CASSLPGGGDTQYF. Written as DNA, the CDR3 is TGTGCCAGCAGCTTGCCAGGGGGAGGAGATACGCAGTATTTT.

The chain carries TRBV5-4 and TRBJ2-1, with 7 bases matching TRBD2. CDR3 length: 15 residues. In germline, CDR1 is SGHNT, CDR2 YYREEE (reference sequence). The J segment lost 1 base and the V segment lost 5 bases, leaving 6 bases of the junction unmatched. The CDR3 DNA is TGTGCCAGCAGGGGAGCGGGGTATTCCTACAATGAGCAGTTCTTC. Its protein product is CASRGAGYSYNEQFF.

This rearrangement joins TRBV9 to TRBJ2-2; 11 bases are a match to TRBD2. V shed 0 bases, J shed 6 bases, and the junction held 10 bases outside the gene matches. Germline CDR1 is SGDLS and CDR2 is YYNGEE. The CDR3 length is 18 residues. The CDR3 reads CASSVAPYTSGRAGELFF. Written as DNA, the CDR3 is TGTGCCAGCAGCGTAGCCCCATATACTAGCGGGAGAGCCGGGGAGCTGTTTTTT.

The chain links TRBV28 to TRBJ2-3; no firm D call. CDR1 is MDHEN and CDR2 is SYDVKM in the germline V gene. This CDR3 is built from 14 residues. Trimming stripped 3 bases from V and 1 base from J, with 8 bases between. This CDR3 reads CASSFRLGTDTQYF. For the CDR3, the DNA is TGTGCCAGCAGTTTTCGATTAGGCACAGATACGCAGTATTTT.

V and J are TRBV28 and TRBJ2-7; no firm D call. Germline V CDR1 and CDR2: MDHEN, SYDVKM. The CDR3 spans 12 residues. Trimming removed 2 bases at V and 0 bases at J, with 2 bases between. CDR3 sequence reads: CASSLLSYEQYF. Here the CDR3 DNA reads TGTGCCAGCAGTTTACTCTCCTACGAGCAGTACTTC. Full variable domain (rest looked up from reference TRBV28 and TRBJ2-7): DVKVTQSSRYLVKRTGEKVFLECVQDMDHENMFWYRQDPGLGLRLIYFSYDVKMKEKGDIPEGYSVSREKKERFSLILESASTNQTSMYLCASSLLSYEQYFGPGTRLTVT.

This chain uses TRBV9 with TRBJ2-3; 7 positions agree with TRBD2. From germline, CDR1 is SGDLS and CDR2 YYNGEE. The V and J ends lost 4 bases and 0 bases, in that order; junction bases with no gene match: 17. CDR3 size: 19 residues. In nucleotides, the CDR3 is TGTGCCAGCAGCCCCGAGGGAGGGGATACCCGGACTAGCACAGATACGCAGTATTTT. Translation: CASSPEGGDTRTSTDTQYF.

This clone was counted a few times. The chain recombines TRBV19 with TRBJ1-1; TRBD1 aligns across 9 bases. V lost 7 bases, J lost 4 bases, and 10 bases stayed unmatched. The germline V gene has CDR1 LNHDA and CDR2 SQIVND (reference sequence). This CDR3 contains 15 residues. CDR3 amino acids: CASTTLDRGGTEAFF. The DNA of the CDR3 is TGTGCCAGTACCACCCTCGACAGGGGGGGCACTGAAGCTTTCTTT.

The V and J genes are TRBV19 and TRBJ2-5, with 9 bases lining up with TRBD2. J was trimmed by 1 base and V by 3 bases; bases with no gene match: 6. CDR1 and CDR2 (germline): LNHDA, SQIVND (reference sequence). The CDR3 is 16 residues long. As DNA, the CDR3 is TGTGCCAGTAGTATCGATAGCGGGGGAGGCCAAGAGACCCAGTACTTC. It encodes CASSIDSGGGQETQYF.

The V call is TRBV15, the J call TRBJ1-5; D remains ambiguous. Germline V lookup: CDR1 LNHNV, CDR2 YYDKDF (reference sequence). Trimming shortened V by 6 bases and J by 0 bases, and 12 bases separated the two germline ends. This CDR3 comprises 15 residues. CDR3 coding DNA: TGTGCCACCAGGGCCACAGAGTATAGCAATCAGCCCCAGCATTTT. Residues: CATRATEYSNQPQHF. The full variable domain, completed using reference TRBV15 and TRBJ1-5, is DAMVIQNPRYQVTQFGKPVTLSCSQTLNHNVMYWYQQKSSQAPKLLFHYYDKDFNNEADTPDNFQSRRPNTSFCFLDIRSPGLGDTAMYLCATRATEYSNQPQHFGDGTRLSIL.

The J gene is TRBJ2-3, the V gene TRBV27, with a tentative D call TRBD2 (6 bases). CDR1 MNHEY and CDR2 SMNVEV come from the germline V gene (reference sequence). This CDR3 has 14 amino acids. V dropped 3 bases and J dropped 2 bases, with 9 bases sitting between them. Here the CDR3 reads CASSLRDSTDTQYF. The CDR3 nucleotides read TGTGCCAGCAGTTTGCGGGATTCCACAGATACGCAGTATTTT.

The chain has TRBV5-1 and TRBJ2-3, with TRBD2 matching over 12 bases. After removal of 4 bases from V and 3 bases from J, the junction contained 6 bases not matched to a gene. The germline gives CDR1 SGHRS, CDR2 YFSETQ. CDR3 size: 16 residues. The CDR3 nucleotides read TGCGCCAGCAGCCTCTGGACTAGCGGGAATACAGATACGCAGTATTTT. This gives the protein CASSLWTSGNTDTQYF.

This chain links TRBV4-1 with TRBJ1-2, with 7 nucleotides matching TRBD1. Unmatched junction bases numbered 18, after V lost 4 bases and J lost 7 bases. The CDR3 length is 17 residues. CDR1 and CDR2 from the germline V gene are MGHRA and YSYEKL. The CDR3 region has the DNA TGCGCCAGCAGCCCGAGTGCGGGACAGAGGTCGGGGGCTGGCTACACCTTC. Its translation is CASSPSAGQRSGAGYTF.

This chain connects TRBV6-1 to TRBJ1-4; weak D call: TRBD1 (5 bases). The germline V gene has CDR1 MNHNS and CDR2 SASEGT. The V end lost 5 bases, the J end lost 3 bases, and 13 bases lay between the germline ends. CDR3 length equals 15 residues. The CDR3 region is CASSSLGPPNEKLFF. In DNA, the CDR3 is TGTGCCAGCAGTAGTCTGGGGCCTCCTAATGAAAAACTGTTTTTT.

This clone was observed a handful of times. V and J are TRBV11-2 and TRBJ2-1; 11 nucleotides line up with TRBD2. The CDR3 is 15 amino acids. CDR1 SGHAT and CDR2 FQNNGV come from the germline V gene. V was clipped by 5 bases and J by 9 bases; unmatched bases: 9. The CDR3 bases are TGTGCCAGCAGCGCTACTAGCGGGAGCCGGGGTGAGCAGTTCTTC. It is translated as CASSATSGSRGEQFF.

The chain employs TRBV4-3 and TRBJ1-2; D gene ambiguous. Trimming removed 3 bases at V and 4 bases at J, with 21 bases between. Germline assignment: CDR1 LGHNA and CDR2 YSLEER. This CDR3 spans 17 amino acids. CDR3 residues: CASSHQLRLGSPYGYTF. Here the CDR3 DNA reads TGCGCCAGCAGCCATCAACTCCGTCTCGGGAGCCCCTATGGCTACACCTTC.